This TCR beta chain was retrieved from a study of vaccination and CD4 T cells after COVID-19. Study context: With a range of 35 to 161, the median interval from diagnosis to drawing post-COVID samples was roughly 91 days. The stimulus for the cells was overlapping spike peptides derived from SARS-CoV-2, HCoV-NL63, HCoV-OC43 and HCoV-229E. Cultures that served as controls received a CEFX pool, an HIV-1 Nef pool, or no peptide.

Study-wide points: Early post-infection timepoints were missing, and relatively few convalescent patients were studied.

Treatment noted: approximately nine-day PBMC culture with coronavirus spike peptide pools or control peptides (ViraFEST assay). Investigators obtained the unexposed donor's CD4+ T cells before the COVID-19 pandemic (2011-2018). The germline V gene has CDR1 SGHTA and CDR2 FQGNSA. CDR3 length: 16 residues. The junction had 11 bases not matched to a gene; V was cut back by 7 bases and J by 4 bases. Comments on this clonotype: Antigen unknown.

Sequencing of cultured CD4+ T cell DNA used the Oncomine TCR Beta short-read assay. It was cultured CD4+ T cells from which genomic DNA was extracted. MiXCR, run by TCRdb on the PCR reads, gives a single entry per CDR3 protein. Of about 9,300 distinct CDR3 sequences listed, around 34% are singletons. V is TRBV7-2 and J is TRBJ1-2; 11 bases align to TRBD1. Material: CD4+ T cells from blood, cultured in vitro. This TCR came from a human donor in good health. This chain's CDR3 is CASNLDSGQGAYGYTF. The CDR3 DNA sequence: TGTGCCAGCAACCTTGATTCCGGACAGGGGGCCTATGGCTACACCTTC.